The 13 T cell receptor beta chains below were found in one sample sequenced in a study of T cells in Graves' hyperthyroidism and ophthalmopathy. RNA transcripts yielded amplified TCR beta CDR3 regions. The TCR CDR3 first-round RT-PCR relied on the HTBI primer set. TCRdb reprocessed the multiplex PCR reads with MiXCR, giving one entry per CDR3 protein. Found here are 540,000 or so distinct CDR3 sequences, more than 15% of them singletons; the top ten hold less than 9.5%. Source material: blood. These receptors all come from a woman aged 25-40 years with Graves' hyperthyroidism.

The table lists this clonotype with many counts. V and J are TRBV24-1 and TRBJ2-7; D is unclear. V lost 5 bases and J lost 0, with 7 bases in between. CDR1 is KGHDR, CDR2 SFDVKD, per germline. This CDR3 region has 13 residues. CDR3 sequence: CATSASTSYEQYF. In nucleotides, the CDR3 is TGTGCCACCAGTGCCTCCACCTCCTACGAGCAGTACTTC.

This clonotype was seen a few times. The chain couples TRBV6-5 to TRBJ1-5; D possibly corresponds to TRBD1 (5 bases). Per germline, CDR1 MNHEY and CDR2 SVGAGI. Trimming shortened V by 0 bases and J by 7 bases, and 13 bases separated the two germline ends. The length of the CDR3 is 15 residues. CDR3 DNA sequence: TGTGCCAGCAGTTACTCGCTGGACATTAGACAGCCCCAGCATTTT. Its translation is CASSYSLDIRQPQHF.

This clonotype was counted between two and nine times. The genes are TRBV20-1 and TRBJ2-4, with TRBD1 identical over 8 bases. The CDR3 length is 15 residues. The germline CDR1 and CDR2 sequences are DFQATT and SNEGSKA (reference sequence). After removal of 5 bases from V and 8 bases from J, the junction contained 14 bases not matched to a gene. The CDR3: CSARGQGVGVHIQYF. DNA for the CDR3: TGCAGTGCTCGCGGACAGGGTGTGGGGGTTCACATTCAGTACTTC.

The V and J genes are TRBV6-6 and TRBJ2-5, with D perhaps matching TRBD2 (5 bases). The J call may be wrong; the DNA end is better matched by TRBJ2-1. The length of the CDR3 is 16 residues. Germline V gene sequence: CDR1 MNHNY, CDR2 SVGAGI (reference sequence). The chain's CDR3 is CASSYSRVSAKETQFF. The CDR3 region has the DNA TGTGCCAGCAGTTACTCAAGGGTTAGCGCGAAAGAGACCCAGTTCTTC.

This clonotype has only a few counts. The chain carries TRBV15 and TRBJ1-1; no clear D gene. The CDR3 loop spans 13 amino acids. Germline loops: CDR1 LNHNV, CDR2 YYDKDF (reference sequence). V shed 0 bases and J shed 5 bases, with 7 bases lying between them. Here the CDR3 DNA reads TGTGCCACCAGCAGAGAAGGGAATACTGAAGCTTTCTTT. Its protein is CATSREGNTEAFF.

In its sample, this clonotype was seen a few times. V is TRBV30 and J is TRBJ2-7; 7 positions agree with TRBD2. CDR1 is GTSNPN and CDR2 is SVGIG in the germline V gene (reference sequence). The CDR3 is 12 amino acids. The J segment lost 0 bases and the V segment lost 5 bases, leaving 1 base of the junction unmatched. Here the CDR3 reads CAWGDYSYEQYF. As DNA, the CDR3 is TGTGCCTGGGGGGACTACTCCTACGAGCAGTACTTC.

The J gene is TRBJ2-3, the V gene TRBV27, with D possibly matching TRBD1 (6 bases). V lost 7 bases and J 1 base, leaving 12 bases between the germline ends. The CDR3 is 14 amino acids. Germline CDR1 reads MNHEY; CDR2 reads SMNVEV (reference sequence). This chain's CDR3 is CASTLSGGTDTQYF. Here the CDR3 DNA reads TGTGCCAGCACTCTATCAGGGGGCACAGATACGCAGTATTTT.

This clonotype was recorded at least ten times. The chain carries TRBV12-3 or TRBV12-4 and TRBJ2-7, with unresolved D. CDR3 size: 12 residues. V shed 6 bases and J shed 1 base, with 7 bases lying between them. This chain's CDR3 is CASRSISYEQYF. The CDR3, as DNA: TGTGCCAGCAGATCTATTTCCTACGAGCAGTACTTC.

About this clonotype: An end of the junction does not agree with germline; a read error may underlie this. The chain is built from TRBV5-1 and TRBJ1-2; D is perhaps TRBD1 (6 bases). Germline V gene lookup returns CDR1 SGHRS and CDR2 YFSETQ. This CDR3 has 15 amino acids. As DNA, the CDR3 is TGCACCAGCAGCAACGGACAGCAACTTATCTATGGCTACACCTTC. Translated: CTSSNGQQLIYGYTF.

The chain couples TRBV4-3 to TRBJ2-1; 11 nucleotides align to TRBD2. Trimming cost V 7 bases and J 8 bases; bases outside gene matches: 7. Per germline, CDR1 LGHNA and CDR2 YSLEER. The CDR3 consists of 14 residues. CDR3 DNA sequence: TGCGCCAGCATTCTGACTAGCGGGATCGATGAGCAGTTCTTC. It is translated as CASILTSGIDEQFF.

This clonotype was found a few times. The chain combines TRBV24-1 with TRBJ2-3; D gene unclear. Trimming cost V 2 bases and J 6 bases, with 11 bases left between them. Germline V gives CDR1 KGHDR, CDR2 SFDVKD. CDR3 size: 14 residues. CDR3 in amino acids: CATSDSGAFDTQYF. The CDR3 DNA reads TGTGCCACCAGTGATTCCGGAGCTTTCGATACGCAGTATTTT.

The chain combines TRBV20-1 with TRBJ1-4, with unresolved D. Germline V CDR1 and CDR2: DFQATT, SNEGSKA (reference sequence). Between the trimmed V and J ends, which lost 0 bases and 1 base, there was a span of 9 bases. This CDR3 has 15 amino acids. CDR3 nucleotide sequence: TGCAGTGCTAGAGATATGAGGGAAACTAATGAAAAACTGTTTTTT. Its translation is CSARDMRETNEKLFF.

With regard to this clonotype: This clone may be a read error of a much larger clone one base away. The V and J genes are TRBV4-1 and TRBJ1-5, with D possibly being TRBD1 (6 bases). The CDR3 runs to 14 residues. CDR1 is MGHRA and CDR2 is YSYEKL in the germline V gene. V was pared by 5 bases and J by 6 bases, with 14 bases between. The CDR3 region has the DNA TGCGCCAGCAGCGAACTAACAGGGACTCAGCCCCAGCATTTT. Residues: CASSELTGTQPQHF.